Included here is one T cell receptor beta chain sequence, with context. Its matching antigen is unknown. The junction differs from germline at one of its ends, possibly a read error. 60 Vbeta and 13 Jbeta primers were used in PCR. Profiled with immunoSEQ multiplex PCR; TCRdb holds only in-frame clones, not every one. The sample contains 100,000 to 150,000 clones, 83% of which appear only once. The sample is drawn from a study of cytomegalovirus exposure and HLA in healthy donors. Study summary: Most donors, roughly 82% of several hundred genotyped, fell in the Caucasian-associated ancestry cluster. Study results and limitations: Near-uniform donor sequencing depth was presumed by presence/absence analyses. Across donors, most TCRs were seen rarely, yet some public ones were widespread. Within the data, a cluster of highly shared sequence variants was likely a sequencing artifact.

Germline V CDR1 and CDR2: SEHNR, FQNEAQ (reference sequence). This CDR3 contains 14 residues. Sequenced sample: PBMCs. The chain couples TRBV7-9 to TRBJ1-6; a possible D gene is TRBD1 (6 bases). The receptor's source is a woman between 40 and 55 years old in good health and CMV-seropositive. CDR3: CSSSPNRGGSPLHF. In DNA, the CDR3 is TGTTCCAGCAGCCCCAATAGGGGGGGTTCACCCCTCCACTTT.